This entry features one T cell receptor beta chain sequence. Here immunoSEQ multiplex PCR was the method, and the copy in TCRdb shows in-frame clones only, minus some. The repertoire holds 250,000 to 300,000 clones, with approximately 90% as singletons. These data originate in a study of blood T cell repertoires in COVID-19. V dropped 1 base and J dropped 4; count of bases not matched to a gene: 7. Germline CDR1 reads SGHAT; CDR2 reads FQNNGV. The CDR3 consists of 16 residues. The source of this sequence is a man younger than 35 who had recovered from COVID-19. V usage is TRBV11-2 and J usage is TRBJ1-5; 7 bases are shared with TRBD1. Sequencing was carried out using PBMCs or T cells enriched from blood (not recorded which). CDR3 sequence reads: CASSLGGQAGNQPQHF. The DNA for the CDR3 is TGTGCCAGCAGCTTAGGAGGACAGGCCGGAAATCAGCCCCAGCATTTT.